These T cell receptor beta chains were read from a single sample in a study of response to subunit inactivated influenza vaccine. Using its own MiXCR run on the RT-PCR reads, TCRdb lists one record per CDR3 protein. This sample yields some 540,000 distinct CDR3 sequences, of which 20% to 25% are seen a single time; 2.5% to 3% belongs to the top ten. These data were also filed under a second study, of T cells expressing NK-cell markers.

The sample was CD4+ T cells sorted from PBMCs, taken 11 to 12 days after vaccination. These receptors originate from a man aged 45-65 years who received an inactivated influenza vaccine. Both conserved end residues are part of each CDR3. A D gene is named only where the DNA matches it firmly. Expanded clones are given a class, and other clones once, few, many or no size at all.

d_call,clone_size,v_call,cdr3_length,j_call,cdr3_aa,cdr3_nt
.,.,TRBV27,16,TRBJ2-1,CASRPPIGHSHNEQFF,TGTGCCAGCAGACCACCCATCGGCCACTCCCACAATGAGCAGTTCTTC
.,.,TRBV12-3/TRBV12-4,16,TRBJ2-2,CASSLGGTANTGELFF,TGTGCCAGCAGTTTAGGGGGGACGGCGAACACCGGGGAGCTGTTTTTT
.,few,TRBV20-1,13,TRBJ2-7,CSAAMTGSYEQYF,TGCAGTGCGGCTATGACGGGGTCCTACGAGCAGTACTTC
TRBD2,.,TRBV29-1,14,TRBJ2-7,CSVVTSGTTYEQYF,TGCAGCGTCGTGACTAGCGGGACCACCTACGAGCAGTACTTC
TRBD1,once,TRBV28,16,TRBJ1-5,CASTPYRTGDNQPQHF,TGTGCCAGCACCCCGTACAGGACAGGGGACAATCAGCCCCAGCATTTT
.,.,TRBV7-8,13,TRBJ2-1,CASSLGRVWEQFF,TGTGCCAGCAGCTTAGGAAGGGTTTGGGAGCAGTTCTTC
TRBD1,.,TRBV5-6,14,TRBJ2-2,CASKYDRGTGELFF,TGTGCCAGCAAATATGACAGGGGTACCGGGGAGCTGTTTTTT
.,.,TRBV28,13,TRBJ1-2,CASIGEKNYGYTF,TGTGCCAGCATTGGGGAGAAGAACTATGGCTACACCTTC
TRBD2,.,TRBV7-9,16,TRBJ2-3,CTSSTIAGAPTDTQYF,TGTACCAGCAGCACCATAGCGGGGGCCCCCACAGATACGCAGTATTTT
.,.,TRBV20-1,15,TRBJ1-2,CSARDPRTVGNGYTF,TGCAGTGCTAGAGACCCTCGGACCGTGGGGAATGGCTACACCTTC